Sequencing of this T cell receptor beta chain was carried out in a study of STAT5B mutations in CD4+ large granular lymphocyte leukemia. Study results and limitations: TRBV06-family usage was enriched in top patient clones (8/27) versus controls (2/35).

The survey-level immunoSEQ assay was used. Study processing details: A productive frequency of 2.59 x 10-5 was the lowest detectable. Generated by immunoSEQ multiplex PCR, the TCRdb table keeps only in-frame clones and is missing some. V and J calls and clone size come straight from that table; D and trimming were deduced from the DNA. The sample comprises more than 30,000 clones, more than 55% of which are singletons, and around 2.5% rests with the top ten. As to this clone: Its antigen remains unidentified.

V shed 6 bases, J shed 10 bases, and the junction held 10 bases outside the gene matches. The CDR3 loop spans 15 amino acids. CDR1 and CDR2 (germline): MDHEN, SYDVKM. The TCR sequence derives from a human donor in good health. The chain carries TRBV28 and TRBJ1-4; 11 bases map to TRBD1. The sample was CD4+ T cells from blood buffy coats. Here the CDR3 DNA reads TGTGCCAGCAGCCTGTTGGGGACAGGGGGTGGAAAACTGTTTTTT. This gives the protein CASSLLGTGGGKLFF.